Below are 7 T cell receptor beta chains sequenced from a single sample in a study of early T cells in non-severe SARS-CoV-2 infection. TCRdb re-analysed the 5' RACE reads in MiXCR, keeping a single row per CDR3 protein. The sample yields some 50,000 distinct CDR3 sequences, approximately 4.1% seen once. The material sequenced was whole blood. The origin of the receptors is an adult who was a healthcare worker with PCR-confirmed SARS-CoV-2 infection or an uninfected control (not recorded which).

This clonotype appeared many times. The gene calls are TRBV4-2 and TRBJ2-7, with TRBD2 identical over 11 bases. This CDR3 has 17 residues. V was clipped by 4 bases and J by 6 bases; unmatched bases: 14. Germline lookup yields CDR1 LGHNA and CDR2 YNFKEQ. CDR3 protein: CASSRRETSGKNSEQYF. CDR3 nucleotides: TGTGCCAGCAGCCGAAGGGAGACTAGCGGGAAGAATTCCGAGCAGTACTTC.

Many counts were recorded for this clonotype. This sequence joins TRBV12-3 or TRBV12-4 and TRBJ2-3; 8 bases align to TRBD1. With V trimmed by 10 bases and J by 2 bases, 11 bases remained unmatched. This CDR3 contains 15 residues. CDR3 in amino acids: CATNEQGDFTDTQYF. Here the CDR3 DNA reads TGTGCCACCAACGAACAGGGGGATTTCACAGATACGCAGTATTTT.

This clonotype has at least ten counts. The CDR3 reads CASSLGHTTDTQYF. Written as DNA, the CDR3 is TGTGCCAGCAGCTTGGGTCATACCACAGATACGCAGTATTTT. The genes are TRBV5-4 and TRBJ2-3, with D uncertain. Germline V gene sequence: CDR1 SGHNT, CDR2 YYREEE (reference sequence). Trimming removed 0 bases from V and 2 bases from J, with 7 bases in between. The CDR3 consists of 14 residues.

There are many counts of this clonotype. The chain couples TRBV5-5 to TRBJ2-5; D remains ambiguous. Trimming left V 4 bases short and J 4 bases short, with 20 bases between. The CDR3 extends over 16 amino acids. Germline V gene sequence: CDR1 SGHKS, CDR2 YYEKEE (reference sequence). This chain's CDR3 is CASSPSEEGWGETQYF. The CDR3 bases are TGTGCCAGCAGCCCTTCCGAGGAAGGGTGGGGAGAGACCCAGTACTTC. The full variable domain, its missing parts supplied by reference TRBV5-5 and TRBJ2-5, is DAGVTQSPTHLIKTRGQQVTLRCSPISGHKSVSWYQQVLGQGPQFIFQYYEKEERGRGNFPDRFSARQFPNYSSELNVNALLLGDSALYLCASSPSEEGWGETQYFGPGTRLLVL.

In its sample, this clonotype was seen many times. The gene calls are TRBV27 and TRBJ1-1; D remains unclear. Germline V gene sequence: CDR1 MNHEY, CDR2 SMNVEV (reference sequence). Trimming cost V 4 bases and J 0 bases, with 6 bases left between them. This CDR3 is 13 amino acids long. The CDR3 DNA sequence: TGTGCCAGCAGTTCCGAGATGAACACTGAAGCTTTCTTT. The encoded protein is CASSSEMNTEAFF.

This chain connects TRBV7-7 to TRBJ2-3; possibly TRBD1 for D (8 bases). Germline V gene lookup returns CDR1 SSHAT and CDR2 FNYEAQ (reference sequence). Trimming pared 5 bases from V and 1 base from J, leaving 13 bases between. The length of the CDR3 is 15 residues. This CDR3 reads CASSETGGGTDTQYF. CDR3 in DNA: TGTGCCAGCAGCGAAACAGGGGGGGGCACAGATACGCAGTATTTT.

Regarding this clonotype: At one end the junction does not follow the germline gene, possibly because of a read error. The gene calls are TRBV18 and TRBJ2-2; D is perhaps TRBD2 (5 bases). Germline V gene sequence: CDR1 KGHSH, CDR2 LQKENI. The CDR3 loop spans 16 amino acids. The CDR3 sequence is CASSRENSLSTRELFF. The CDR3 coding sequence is TGTGCCAGCTCGAGGGAAAACAGCTTAAGCACCAGGGAGCTGTTTTTT.